This section outlines one T cell receptor (beta chain) sequence together with its context. Repertoires were generated with immunoSEQ multiplex PCR, while TCRdb's copy carries only in-frame clones and drops some. The profile shows around 400,000 clones, about 89% of them singletons. This record comes from a study of blood T cell repertoires in COVID-19. The CDR3 runs to 14 residues. CDR1 is MDHEN, CDR2 SYDVKM, per germline. Between the trimmed V and J ends, which lost 10 bases and 2 bases, there was a span of 15 bases. The source of this sequence is a man in his forties with acute or convalescent COVID-19. The V gene is TRBV28, the J gene TRBJ1-5; maybe TRBD1 (5 bases). The material sequenced was peripheral blood. The CDR3, as DNA: TGTGCCACCCGGCGGGGACGGGGCAATCAGCCCCAGCATTTT. This codes for CATRRGRGNQPQHF.